Presented here are 24 T cell receptor beta chains from one specimen sequenced in a study of shared clonotypes between healthy human individuals. The data were produced by immunoSEQ multiplex PCR, yet TCRdb's version contains in-frame clones alone and is incomplete. Of approximately 1.1 million clones listed, around three quarters are singletons. Sequenced input: memory CD4+ T cells from PBMCs. Subset of the sample: CD45RA-negative fraction. These receptors all come from a man between 18 and 29 years old in good health. Some clones in this sample may be carry-over from other donors' samples.

The chain is built from TRBV27 and TRBJ2-1; 7 bases line up with TRBD1. Germline V gene data show CDR1 as MNHEY and CDR2 as SMNVEV (reference sequence). The trim removed 6 bases at V and 8 bases at J, leaving 10 bases unmatched. This CDR3 is built from 14 residues. CDR3 amino acids: CASRRDGTADEQFF. DNA of the CDR3: TGTGCCAGCAGACGTGATGGGACAGCCGATGAGCAGTTCTTC.

This chain uses TRBV18 with TRBJ2-3; 9 nucleotides line up with TRBD1. Looked up from germline, CDR1 is KGHSH and CDR2 is LQKENI. The CDR3 consists of 14 residues. V lost 8 bases to trimming and J lost 2 bases; unmatched junction nucleotides: 5. CDR3 coding DNA: TGTGCCAGCCCCCGGGACAGGGACACAGATACGCAGTATTTT. Residues: CASPRDRDTDTQYF.

This clone was counted a single time. The chain combines TRBV7-2 with TRBJ2-2; the D gene is possibly TRBD2 (6 bases). Trimming pared 5 bases from V and 3 bases from J, leaving 16 bases between. Germline CDR1 reads SGHTA; CDR2 reads FQGNSA. This CDR3 contains 16 residues. For the CDR3, the DNA is TGTGCCAGCAGCCCTAGGCGTTCTAGCGACACCGGGGAGCTGTTTTTT. Residues: CASSPRRSSDTGELFF.

The rearrangement uses TRBV10-3 and TRBJ1-2; D is unresolved. Germline values: CDR1 ENHRY, CDR2 SYGVKD. Trimming shortened V by 1 base and J by 4 bases, and 4 bases separated the two germline ends. The CDR3 is 12 residues long. The CDR3 here is CAISELPYGYTF. The DNA of the CDR3 is TGTGCCATCAGTGAGTTACCCTATGGCTACACCTTC.

About this clone: The sample holds other DNA sequences that translate to the same CDR3. This chain links TRBV10-3 with TRBJ2-7, with D unresolved. CDR3 length: 12 residues. V gave up 3 bases and J gave up 0 bases, with 3 bases separating them. Per the germline V gene, CDR1 is ENHRY and CDR2 is SYGVKD. CDR3 loop: CAISDPSYEQYF. In DNA form, the CDR3 reads TGTGCCATCAGTGACCCCTCCTACGAGCAGTACTTC.

The genes are TRBV7-3 and TRBJ2-3, with 13 nucleotides matching TRBD2. Germline lookup yields CDR1 SGHTA and CDR2 FQGTGA. The trim removed 4 bases at V and 7 bases at J, leaving 8 bases unmatched. The CDR3 covers 16 residues. The CDR3 is CASSSGTSGKSNTQYF. The CDR3 DNA follows: TGTGCCAGCAGCTCCGGGACTAGCGGGAAGAGCAATACGCAGTATTTT.

This chain connects TRBV7-9 to TRBJ1-2, with 12 bases matching TRBD1. With 3 bases clipped from V and 7 bases from J, the junction kept 3 bases outside the gene matches. The CDR3 extends over 14 amino acids. CDR1 is SEHNR and CDR2 is FQNEAQ in the germline V gene (reference sequence). The CDR3 DNA reads TGTGCCAGCAGCTTGGGGACAGGGGGCATTGGCTACACCTTC. Amino acids: CASSLGTGGIGYTF.

This clone was counted ten times or more. The CDR3 region is CASARMNTEAFF. The CDR3, as DNA: TGTGCCAGCGCCCGGATGAACACTGAAGCTTTCTTT. The chain is built from TRBV27 and TRBJ1-1, with D hard to call. From germline, CDR1 is MNHEY and CDR2 SMNVEV (reference sequence). The CDR3 covers 12 residues. V lost 8 bases, J lost 0 bases, and 7 bases lay in between.

This clone is a singleton in its sample. This chain uses TRBV7-2 with TRBJ1-5; D is ambiguous. Germline-derived CDR1 and CDR2 are SGHTA and FQGNSA. The V gene lost 5 bases and the J gene lost 7 bases, with 9 bases spanning the gap. This CDR3 comprises 12 residues. CDR3 bases: TGTGCCAGCAGCCTCGATTGGCAGCCCCAGCATTTT. Its protein is CASSLDWQPQHF.

This clone occurred a few times. CDR3 in amino acids: CAGGSYNEQFF. In nucleotides, the CDR3 is TGTGCCGGCGGCTCCTACAATGAGCAGTTCTTC. The J gene is TRBJ2-1, the V gene TRBV28; D not resolved. V shed 11 bases and J shed 0 bases, with 5 bases lying between them. Germline-derived CDR1 and CDR2 are MDHEN and SYDVKM. The CDR3 runs to 11 residues.

V usage is TRBV6-5 and J usage is TRBJ2-7, with D tentatively TRBD2 (6 bases). The germline V gene encodes CDR1 MNHEY and CDR2 SVGAGI. The germline V and J ends were trimmed by 8 bases and 0 bases, with 17 bases remaining between them. This CDR3 has 15 residues. The CDR3 DNA sequence: TGTGCCAGCGGACTTCGGCGCGGGGACTCCTACGAGCAGTACTTC. This codes for CASGLRRGDSYEQYF.

The J gene is TRBJ2-5, the V gene TRBV5-4; D might be TRBD1 (5 bases). Germline V gene sequence: CDR1 SGHNT, CDR2 YYREEE (reference sequence). The CDR3 consists of 16 residues. V was shortened by 0 bases and J by 3 bases, with 15 bases between the two germline ends. CDR3: CASSLEGMGREETQYF. Written as DNA, the CDR3 is TGTGCCAGCAGCTTGGAGGGTATGGGCAGGGAAGAGACCCAGTACTTC.

The CDR3 region is CASSYSYWGNTEAFF. DNA for the CDR3: TGTGCCAGCAGTTACTCGTATTGGGGGAACACTGAAGCTTTCTTT. The gene calls are TRBV6-5 and TRBJ1-1; D ambiguous. CDR3 length: 15 amino acids. V was shortened by 0 bases and J by 1 base, with 9 bases between the two germline ends. CDR1 is MNHEY, CDR2 SVGAGI, per germline.

The rearrangement joins TRBV19 to TRBJ2-5; 11 bases line up with TRBD2. Germline V gives CDR1 LNHDA, CDR2 SQIVND (reference sequence). The CDR3 has 14 residues. The ends lost 5 bases at V and 5 bases at J; junction bases unmatched: 4. Here the CDR3 reads CASSSLAGAETQYF. Written as DNA, the CDR3 is TGTGCCAGTAGTTCACTAGCGGGAGCTGAGACCCAGTACTTC.

In DNA, the CDR3 is TGTGCCTGGAGTGGGTCAGGGTCTCAGCCCCAGCATTTT. Translated: CAWSGSGSQPQHF. The V call is TRBV30, the J call TRBJ1-5; D may be TRBD1 (5 bases). V was clipped by 1 base and J by 6 bases, with 10 bases between them. Germline CDR1 GTSNPN, CDR2 SVGIG (reference sequence). CDR3 length equals 13 residues. Full variable domain (outside the CDR3, taken from reference TRBV30 and TRBJ1-5): SQTIHQWPATLVQPVGSPLSLECTVEGTSNPNLYWYRQAAGRGLQLLFYSVGIGQISSEVPQNLSASRPQDRQFILSSKKLLLSDSGFYLCAWSGSGSQPQHFGDGTRLSIL.

This chain links TRBV6-5 with TRBJ1-1, with TRBD1 matching over 10 bases. This CDR3 region has 14 residues. Germline V CDR1 and CDR2: MNHEY, SVGAGI. V lost 5 bases and J lost 7; bases outside the gene matches: 7. The DNA for the CDR3 is TGTGCCAGCAGTAACCGGGACAGGGGAGTTGAAGCTTTCTTT. It is translated as CASSNRDRGVEAFF.

The chain links TRBV7-8 to TRBJ1-1, with D tentatively TRBD1 (6 bases). The germline V gene encodes CDR1 SGHVS and CDR2 FQNEAQ. The CDR3 runs to 18 residues. V was clipped by 3 bases and J by 1 base, with 21 bases between them. CDR3 DNA sequence: TGTGCCAGCAGCTTGCGGCTGGGGGTAACAGGGCGGAACACTGAAGCTTTCTTT. Protein sequence: CASSLRLGVTGRNTEAFF. The full variable domain, completed using reference TRBV7-8 and TRBJ1-1, is GAGVSQSPRYKVAKRGQDVALRCDPISGHVSLFWYQQALGQGPEFLTYFQNEAQLDKSGLPSDRFFAERPEGSVSTLKIQRTQQEDSAVYLCASSLRLGVTGRNTEAFFGQGTRLTVV.

In regard to this clone: The sample carries other DNA sequences with the same CDR3. The chain has TRBV15 and TRBJ2-7; D perhaps matches TRBD1 (5 bases). Germline V CDR1 and CDR2: LNHNV, YYDKDF (reference sequence). This CDR3 spans 13 amino acids. The ends were cut back, 0 bases at V and 4 bases at J, with 7 bases in the middle. The CDR3 DNA sequence: TGTGCCACCAGCAGAGATTCAGGGTACGAGCAGTACTTC. It codes for CATSRDSGYEQYF.

Details on this clone: The sample has other DNA sequences that encode this CDR3 too. The V and J genes are TRBV5-1 and TRBJ2-7, with D perhaps given as TRBD1 or TRBD2 (5 bases each). CDR1 is SGHRS and CDR2 is YFSETQ in the germline V gene. The CDR3 runs 13 residues. V shed 5 bases and J shed 2 bases, with 11 bases lying between them. The CDR3 bases are TGCGCCAGCAGTTGGGACCGAGCCTACGAGCAGTACTTC. As protein: CASSWDRAYEQYF.

The J gene is TRBJ1-1, the V gene TRBV29-1; D possibly corresponds to TRBD1 (5 bases). Looked up from germline, CDR1 is SQVTM and CDR2 is ANQGSEA. The V gene lost 6 bases and the J gene lost 0 bases, with 11 bases spanning the gap. This CDR3 is 13 amino acids long. In DNA form, the CDR3 reads TGCAGCGTCCTACCACAGGTGAACACTGAAGCTTTCTTT. It yields the protein CSVLPQVNTEAFF.

Worth noting for this clone: At the DNA level, this CDR3 is encoded by other sequences in the same sample as well. This chain joins TRBV7-8 and TRBJ1-1; a possible D gene is TRBD1 (6 bases). The germline V gene has CDR1 SGHVS and CDR2 FQNEAQ. V was trimmed by 1 base and J by 1 base, leaving 10 bases between them. CDR3 size: 15 residues. The CDR3 nucleotides are TGTGCCAGCAGCTTAGGAGGGGGAAGGAACACTGAAGCTTTCTTT. Protein sequence: CASSLGGGRNTEAFF.

This clone was recorded only once. The CDR3: CATSERRQGAYEQYF. CDR3 DNA: TGTGCCACCAGCGAGAGAAGACAGGGGGCCTACGAGCAGTACTTC. The rearrangement uses TRBV15 and TRBJ2-7, with TRBD1 matching over 9 bases. The germline CDR1 and CDR2 sequences are LNHNV and YYDKDF (reference sequence). Unmatched junction bases numbered 7, after V lost 5 bases and J lost 2 bases. The CDR3 loop spans 15 amino acids.

This clone was detected only a few times. The rearrangement uses TRBV7-9 and TRBJ2-3, with D perhaps TRBD2 (6 bases). The ends were cut back, 5 bases at V and 1 base at J, with 19 bases in the middle. Germline V CDR1 and CDR2: SEHNR, FQNEAQ (reference sequence). The CDR3 runs 17 residues. CDR3 nucleotide sequence: TGTGCCAGCAGCCAGGTAGTACGATGGGAGGGCACAGATACGCAGTATTTT. This sequence encodes CASSQVVRWEGTDTQYF. The full variable domain, in which reference TRBV7-9 and TRBJ2-3 provide the parts outside the CDR3, is DTGVSQNPRHKITKRGQNVTFRCDPISEHNRLYWYRQTLGQGPEFLTYFQNEAQLEKSRLLSDRFSAERPKGSFSTLEIQRTEQGDSAMYLCASSQVVRWEGTDTQYFGPGTRLTVL.

The chain joins TRBV10-3 to TRBJ1-2; 7 nucleotides agree with TRBD1. This CDR3 is 16 amino acids long. The V gene's germline CDR1 is ENHRY and CDR2 SYGVKD. V dropped 5 bases and J dropped 2; count of bases not matched to a gene: 11. In DNA, the CDR3 is TGTGCCATCAGTTTCCCCGGGACAGATAGAAACTATGGCTACACCTTC. Translation gives CAISFPGTDRNYGYTF.